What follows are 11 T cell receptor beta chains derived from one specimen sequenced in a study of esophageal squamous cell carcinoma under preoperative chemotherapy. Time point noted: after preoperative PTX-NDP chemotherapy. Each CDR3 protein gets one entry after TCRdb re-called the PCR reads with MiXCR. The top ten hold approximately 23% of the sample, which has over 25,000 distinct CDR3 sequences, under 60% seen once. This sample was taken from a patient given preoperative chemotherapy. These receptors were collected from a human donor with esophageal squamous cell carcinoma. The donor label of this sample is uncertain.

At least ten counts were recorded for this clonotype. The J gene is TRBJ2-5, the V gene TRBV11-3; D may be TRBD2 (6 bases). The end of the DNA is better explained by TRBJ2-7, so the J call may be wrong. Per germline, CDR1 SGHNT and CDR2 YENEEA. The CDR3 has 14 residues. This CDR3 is CASSLGGVIYEQYF. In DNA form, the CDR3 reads TGTGCCAGCAGCTTGGGCGGGGTCATCTACGAGCAGTACTTC.

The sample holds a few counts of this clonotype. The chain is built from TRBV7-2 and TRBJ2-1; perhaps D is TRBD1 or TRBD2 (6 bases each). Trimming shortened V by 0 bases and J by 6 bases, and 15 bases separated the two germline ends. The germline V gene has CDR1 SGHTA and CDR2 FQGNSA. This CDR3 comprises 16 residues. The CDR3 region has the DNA TGTGCCAGCAGCTTAGCTTCGGCCGGGGGCTTCAATGAGCAGTTCTTC. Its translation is CASSLASAGGFNEQFF.

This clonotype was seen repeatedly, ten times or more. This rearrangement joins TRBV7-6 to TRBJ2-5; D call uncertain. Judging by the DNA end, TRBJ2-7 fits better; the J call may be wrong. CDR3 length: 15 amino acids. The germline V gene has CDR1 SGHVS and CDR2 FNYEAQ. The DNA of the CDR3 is TGTGCCAGCAGCTTAGACCCCCTAAAGACGTACGAGCAGTACTTC. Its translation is CASSLDPLKTYEQYF.

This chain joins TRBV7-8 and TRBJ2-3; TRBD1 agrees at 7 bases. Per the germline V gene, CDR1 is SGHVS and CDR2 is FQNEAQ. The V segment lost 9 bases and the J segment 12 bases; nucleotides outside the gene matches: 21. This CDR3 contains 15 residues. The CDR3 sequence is CARGLGGGDTETQYF. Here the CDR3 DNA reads TGTGCCAGGGGCTTAGGGGGCGGCGACACAGAGACCCAGTATTTT.

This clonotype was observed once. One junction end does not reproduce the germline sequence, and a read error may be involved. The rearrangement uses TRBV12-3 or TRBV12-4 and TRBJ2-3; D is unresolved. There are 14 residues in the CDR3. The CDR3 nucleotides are TGTGCCGGCACTGTAGGGCGCACCACAAACACGCAGTATTTC. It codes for CAGTVGRTTNTQYF.

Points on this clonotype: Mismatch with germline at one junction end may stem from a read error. Here the CDR3 DNA reads TGTGCCAGCAGCCGCCTAGGGGCTGCAAGCACCGGGAAGCTGTTTTTT. It is translated as CASSRLGAASTGKLFF. V gene TRBV7-8 combines with J gene TRBJ2-2; tentatively, D is TRBD1 or TRBD2 (5 bases each). The germline V gene encodes CDR1 SGHVS and CDR2 FQNEAQ. The CDR3 has 16 amino acids.

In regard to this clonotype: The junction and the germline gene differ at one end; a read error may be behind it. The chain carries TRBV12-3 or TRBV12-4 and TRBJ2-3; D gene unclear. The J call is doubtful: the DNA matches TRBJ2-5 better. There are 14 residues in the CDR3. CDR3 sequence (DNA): TGTGCCAGCAGGTTAGCTGGGTGGCTTGAGACCCAGTACTTC. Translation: CASRLAGWLETQYF.

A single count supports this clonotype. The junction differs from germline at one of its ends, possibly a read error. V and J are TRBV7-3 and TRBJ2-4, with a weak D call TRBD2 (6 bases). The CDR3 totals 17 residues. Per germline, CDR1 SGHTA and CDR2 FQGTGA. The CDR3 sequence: CASSLKLGRGGKNIQYF. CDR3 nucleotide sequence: TGTGCCAGCAGCCTCAAACTGGGGCGGGGAGGCAAAAACATTCAGTATTTC. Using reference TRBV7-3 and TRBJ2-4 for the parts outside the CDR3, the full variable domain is GAGVSQTPSNKVTEKGKYVELRCDPISGHTALYWYRQSLGQGPEFLIYFQGTGAADDSGLPNDRFFAVRPEGSVSTLKIQRTERGDSAVYLCASSLKLGRGGKNIQYFGAGTRLSVL.

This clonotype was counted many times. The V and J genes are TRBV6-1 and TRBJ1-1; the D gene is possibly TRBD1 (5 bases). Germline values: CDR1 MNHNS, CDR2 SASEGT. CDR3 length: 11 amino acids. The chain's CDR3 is CVSGGYTEAFF. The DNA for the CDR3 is TGTGTCTCCGGGGGTTACACTGAAGCTTTCTTT.

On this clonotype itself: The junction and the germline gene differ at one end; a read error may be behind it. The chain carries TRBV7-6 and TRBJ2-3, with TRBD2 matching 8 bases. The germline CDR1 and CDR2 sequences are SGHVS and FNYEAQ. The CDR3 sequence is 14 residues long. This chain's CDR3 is CAGLGGGDPDTQYF. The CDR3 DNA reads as TGTGCGGGGCTCGGGGGGGGGGACCCAGATACCCAGTATTTC.

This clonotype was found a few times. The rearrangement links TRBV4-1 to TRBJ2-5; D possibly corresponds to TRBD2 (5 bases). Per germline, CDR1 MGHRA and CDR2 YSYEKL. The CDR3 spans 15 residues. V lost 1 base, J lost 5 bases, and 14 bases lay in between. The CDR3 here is CASSQVFSSLETQYF. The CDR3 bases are TGCGCCAGCAGCCAAGTATTTTCTAGCTTGGAGACCCAGTACTTC.